This T cell receptor (beta chain) was recorded in a study of T cell responses to AZD1222 COVID-19 vaccine (dated by TCRdb to the early 2020s). Background on the whole study: AZD1222 recipients given second doses at about 4 weeks or at about 12 weeks were pooled, since spike-specific TCR depth and breadth were not found to differ between the two schedules. TCR sequencing covered over 230 trial participants: 207 given two doses of AZD1222 and 26 given two doses of MenACWY control vaccine. Trial participants were enrolled into age subgroups of 18-55, 56-69 and 70-plus years, which contained approximately 150, 28 and 58 TCR-sequenced participants, respectively.

As to this clone: The specificity of this receptor is unknown. Qualities for individual bases were not recorded, and no much larger clone is one base off.

Overall study results and their limits: Reportedly, almost half of the unique spike-specific TCRs recognized epitopes lying outside the regions that are mutated in the B.1.351 and B.1.1.7 variants. A significant rise in spike-specific TCR breadth and depth was observed after two AZD1222 doses relative to day 0 and relative to MenACWY recipients. The vaccine-associated CD4 TCRs covered the entire spike protein, and the dominant responses fell in regions 160-218 and 743-854. In the small 56-69-year group, the increase in depth fell short of significance, most likely because of low power. Conclusions about previously exposed vaccinees were limited because only a handful of AZD1222 recipients were SARS-CoV-2 seropositive at baseline. No day 14 peak-response samples were available, so repertoires were characterized only after the peak T cell response. Participants were mostly white British, with more females than males. The authors suggested clonal diversity may have been underestimated.

The CDR3 regions of human TCRbeta chains were analyzed by immunosequencing. The paper's processing steps were these. TCRs in the repertoires were matched against a reference library of SARS-CoV-2-specific TCRs that had been generated with the MIRA antigen-specificity platform. Breadth meant the fraction of unique TCRs that were SARS-CoV-2-associated, whereas depth meant the fraction of total T cells that were SARS-CoV-2-associated. Each spike-specific TCR was assigned to its reactive spike region and to a CD4 or CD8 class using the MIRA data. Log10-transformed breadth and depth values were compared by one-way ANOVA with Sidak's multiple comparisons tests. TCRdb re-hosts the immuneACCESS table, in-frame sequences only. Its copies lack some clones; in the studies checked, an unresolved V gene accounts for under half of them, and the cause for the rest is not known. That table is the source of V, J and clone size, and D and trimming were worked out from the DNA. The table for this sample lists about 140,000 clones; 70% to 90% of them were counted only once. More than 2.5% of the sample comes from the top ten.

V is clipped by 4 bases and J by 0 bases, and the sequence between their germline boundaries is 16 bases long. From its cysteine to its phenylalanine, the CDR3 spans 17 amino acids. Of all the DNA, just the CDR3 is kept, 51 bases in frame from base 1. The germline V gene supplies CDR1 LGHNA and CDR2 YSLEER. The label giving this sample's time point can be read as: baseline before first vaccination. The vaccinee samples were drawn from two UK trials, COV001 and COV002, one of which was a single-blind randomized controlled phase 2/3 trial testing AZD1222 (ChAdOx1 nCoV-19) in healthy adults. For TCRbeta chain sequencing, PBMC samples from trial participants were taken at day 0 and at day 28 after the second dose.

The sequence came from an adult in good health. The sample consisted of peripheral blood, taken on day 0 of AZD1222 vaccination. This chain joins TRBV4-3 to TRBJ2-1; a confident D gene designation cannot be given. In nucleotides, the sequence is TGCGCCAGCAGCCTACGACCTTCAAGTAGCTCCTACAATGAGCAGTTCTTC. It translates to CASSLRPSSSSYNEQFF.